Reported below is one T cell receptor beta chain. This entry is derived from a study of blood T cell repertoires in COVID-19. Study overall: Samples representing acute and convalescent COVID-19 were sourced from the United States, Italy and Spain. Nucleic acid was either cDNA or gDNA, and it came from T cells, B-cell-depleted T cells, or PBMCs.

Authors' data handling: Reference gene primer amplification gave estimated nucleated cell counts. This table comes from immunoSEQ multiplex PCR, and its TCRdb copy is limited to in-frame clones, with some not included. V and J calls and clone size are as listed in that table; D and trimming were resolved from the DNA. The repertoire consists of fewer than 55,000 clones, with around nine tenths occurring once and the leading ten covering approximately 10%. The CDR3 runs to 16 residues. With 2 bases clipped from V and 5 bases from J, the junction kept 7 bases outside the gene matches. This chain links TRBV23-1 with TRBJ2-1; 9 nucleotides align to TRBD2. TRBV23-1 is an ORF, and what it does is uncertain. The material sequenced was peripheral blood. The receptor's source is a man older than 75 with active or convalescent COVID-19. The CDR3 DNA follows: TGCGCCAGCAGTCAACTCCTAGCGGGGATACACAATGAGCAGTTCTTC. Translation: CASSQLLAGIHNEQFF.